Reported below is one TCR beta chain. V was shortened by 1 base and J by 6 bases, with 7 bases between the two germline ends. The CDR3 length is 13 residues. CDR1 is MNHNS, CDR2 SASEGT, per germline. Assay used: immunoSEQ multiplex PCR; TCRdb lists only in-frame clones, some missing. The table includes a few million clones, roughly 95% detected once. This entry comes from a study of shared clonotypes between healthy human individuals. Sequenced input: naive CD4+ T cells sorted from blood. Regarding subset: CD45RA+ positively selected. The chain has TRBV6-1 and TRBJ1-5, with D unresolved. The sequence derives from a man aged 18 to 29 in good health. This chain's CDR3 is CASSEGMAQPQHF. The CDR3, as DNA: TGTGCCAGCAGTGAAGGGATGGCTCAGCCCCAGCATTTT.